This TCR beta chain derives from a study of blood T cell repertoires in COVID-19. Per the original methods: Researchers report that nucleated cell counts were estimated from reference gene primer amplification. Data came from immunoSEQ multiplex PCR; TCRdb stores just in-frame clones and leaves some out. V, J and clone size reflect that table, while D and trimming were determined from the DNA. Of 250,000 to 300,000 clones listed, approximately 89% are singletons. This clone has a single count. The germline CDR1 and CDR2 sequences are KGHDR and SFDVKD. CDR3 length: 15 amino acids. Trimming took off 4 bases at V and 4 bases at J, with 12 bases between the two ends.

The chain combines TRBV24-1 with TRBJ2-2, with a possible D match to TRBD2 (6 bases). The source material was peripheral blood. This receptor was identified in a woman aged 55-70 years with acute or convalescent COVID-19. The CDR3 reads CATSDPWTITGELFF. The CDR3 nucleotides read TGTGCCACCAGTGACCCATGGACTATCACCGGGGAGCTGTTTTTT.